Listed below are T cell receptor beta chains from one sample, sequenced in a study of T cells in Graves' hyperthyroidism and ophthalmopathy. TCRdb re-analysed the multiplex PCR reads in MiXCR, keeping a single row per CDR3 protein. The sample consists of more than 300,000 distinct CDR3 sequences, 17% of them appearing once. Specimen: blood. All receptors derive from a woman younger than 45 with Graves' hyperthyroidism that later progressed to Graves' ophthalmopathy. Both conserved end residues are part of each CDR3. A D gene is named only where the DNA matches it firmly. Rows may omit the clone size; those that give it use once, few, many or a size class.

clone_size: -; d_call: TRBD2; v_call: TRBV29-1; j_call: TRBJ2-1; cdr3_aa: CSVRLAGATYNEQFF
clone_size: many; d_call: TRBD1; v_call: TRBV12-3/TRBV12-4; j_call: TRBJ1-6; cdr3_aa: CASSQGGTGTSPLHF
clone_size: -; d_call: -; v_call: TRBV9; j_call: TRBJ1-2; cdr3_aa: CASSVDQGYGYTF
clone_size: -; d_call: TRBD2; v_call: TRBV7-9; j_call: TRBJ2-7; cdr3_aa: CASSLSASGGAPYF
clone_size: many; d_call: TRBD2; v_call: TRBV6-1; j_call: TRBJ2-2; cdr3_aa: CASRGTIPGELFF
clone_size: many; d_call: TRBD2; v_call: TRBV28; j_call: TRBJ2-3; cdr3_aa: CASRSLAGGTDTQYF
clone_size: many; d_call: -; v_call: TRBV6-1; j_call: TRBJ1-1; cdr3_aa: CASRHREVRANTEAFF
clone_size: many; d_call: TRBD1; v_call: TRBV19; j_call: TRBJ1-1; cdr3_aa: CASSPKRQGLVSMKAFF
clone_size: many; d_call: -; v_call: TRBV24-1; j_call: TRBJ2-7; cdr3_aa: CATGGGDHLKGQYF
clone_size: -; d_call: -; v_call: TRBV11-1; j_call: TRBJ2-7; cdr3_aa: CASSLVRKENEQYF
clone_size: -; d_call: -; v_call: TRBV28; j_call: TRBJ2-1; cdr3_aa: CATTQGPYPYNEQFF